This T cell receptor (beta chain) was identified during a study of cytomegalovirus exposure and HLA in healthy donors. Study as a whole: A later analysis reported the 130 or so validation repertoires used the same platform as the approximately 670 first-cohort repertoires. Broader study findings: Most TCR sequences were rare, but some public TCRs occurred in many donors. Subsequent analysis of the approximately 110 validation repertoires found a tendency for first-cohort TCR clusters to co-occur.

Donors came from a validation cohort of over 100 subjects, distinct from the first 666-subject cohort. Comments on this clone: Antigen specificity is unknown.

V lost 2 bases, J lost 7 bases, and 8 bases lay in between. The CDR3 spans 11 residues. Germline values: CDR1 DFQATT, CDR2 SNEGSKA (reference sequence). The protocol was immunoSEQ multiplex PCR, while the TCRdb copy is restricted to in-frame clones and leaves out a portion. The sample carries about 200,000 clones, roughly 85% recorded once. The source is a young woman in good health and CMV-seronegative. The sample consisted of PBMCs. This chain joins TRBV20-1 and TRBJ1-1; D remains ambiguous. CDR3 nucleotides: TGCAGTGCTAGACCGGACGGTGAAGCTTTCTTT. It specifies CSARPDGEAFF.